This T cell receptor (beta chain) was recorded in a study of early T cells in non-severe SARS-CoV-2 infection. About the research overall: Sequencing input comprised bulk RNA from unsorted whole blood; chain pairing was not available.

Study-wide results and caveats: Anti-spike CD8 specificities were favored by VDJdb matching, whose results missed private and CD4 specificities.

Germline loops: CDR1 MGHRA, CDR2 YSYEKL. This CDR3 is 15 amino acids long. V gave up 10 bases and J gave up 3 bases; unmatched junction bases: 13. Separate cDNA molecules each had unique molecular identifiers attached to them. TCRdb itself ran the 5' RACE reads through MiXCR, one entry per CDR3 protein. The data contain 55,000 to 75,000 distinct CDR3 sequences, about 8% of them seen just once; the ten biggest clones take up approximately 3.1%. Notes on this clonotype: Its target is not known.

This chain joins TRBV4-1 and TRBJ2-3; 7 positions agree with TRBD2. Sequences were obtained from whole blood. The TCR was taken from an adult who was a healthcare worker with PCR-confirmed SARS-CoV-2 infection or an uninfected control (not recorded which). The CDR3 bases are TGCGCCACCTCAGGGAGGGAGGGCCTGACAGATACGCAGTATTTT. This gives the protein CATSGREGLTDTQYF.